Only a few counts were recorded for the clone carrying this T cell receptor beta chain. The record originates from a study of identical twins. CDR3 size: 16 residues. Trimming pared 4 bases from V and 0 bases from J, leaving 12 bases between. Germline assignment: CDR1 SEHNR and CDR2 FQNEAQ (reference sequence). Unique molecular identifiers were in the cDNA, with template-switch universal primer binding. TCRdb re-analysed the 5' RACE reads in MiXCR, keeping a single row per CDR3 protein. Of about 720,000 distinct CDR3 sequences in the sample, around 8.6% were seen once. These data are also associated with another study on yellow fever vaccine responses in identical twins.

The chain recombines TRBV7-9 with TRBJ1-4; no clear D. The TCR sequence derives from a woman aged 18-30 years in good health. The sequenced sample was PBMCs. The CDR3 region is CASSSAVTATNEKLFF. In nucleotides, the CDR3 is TGTGCCAGCAGCTCCGCAGTGACCGCAACTAATGAAAAACTGTTTTTT.